Presented here are 4 T cell receptor beta chains from one specimen sequenced in a study of shared clonotypes between healthy human individuals. The method was immunoSEQ multiplex PCR; TCRdb's version includes in-frame clones alone and lacks a portion of them. The sample consists of fewer than 800,000 clones, roughly 94% of them appearing once. Cells designated naive CD8 were CD45RO-negative and were positively selected for CCR7, with terminally differentiated effector memory CD45RA+ cells excluded. The sample comprised naive CD8+ T cells sorted from blood. The source is a man aged 25-45 years in good health.

V usage is TRBV11-3 and J usage is TRBJ2-7, with 8 bases fitting TRBD2. The germline V gene encodes CDR1 SGHNT and CDR2 YENEEA. This CDR3 comprises 15 residues. With 0 bases clipped from V and 5 bases from J, the junction kept 6 bases outside the gene matches. The CDR3 coding sequence is TGTGCCAGCAGCTTAGATCAGTATAGCGGGGACGAGCAGTACTTC. This sequence encodes CASSLDQYSGDEQYF.

The chain is built from TRBV10-3 and TRBJ1-2, with D uncertain. This CDR3 has 12 amino acids. Trimming left V 11 bases short and J 6 bases short, with 16 bases between. CDR1 and CDR2 (germline): ENHRY, SYGVKD. CDR3 bases: TGTGCCGCCGGACTCGCCGGGGATGGCTACACCTTC. Its protein product is CAAGLAGDGYTF.

In DNA form, the CDR3 reads TGTGCCAGCAGCTTGGATCCCAGAAACACAGATACGCAGTATTTT. It is translated as CASSLDPRNTDTQYF. The gene calls are TRBV7-9 and TRBJ2-3; D remains ambiguous. The CDR3 contains 15 residues. Germline V gene lookup returns CDR1 SEHNR and CDR2 FQNEAQ (reference sequence). V shed 3 bases and J shed 2 bases, with 12 bases lying between them.

The chain employs TRBV11-3 and TRBJ2-1; D is possibly TRBD1 or TRBD2 (6 bases each). Germline values: CDR1 SGHNT, CDR2 YENEEA. CDR3 length equals 12 residues. V was cut by 5 bases and J by 7 bases, with 9 bases left in between. In nucleotides, the CDR3 is TGTGCCAGCAGCGTAGGGGGGAATGAGCAGTTCTTC. Translation: CASSVGGNEQFF.